This TCR beta chain was identified during a study of blood T cell repertoires in COVID-19. Overall study context: The samples span acute and convalescent COVID-19 from the United States, Italy and Spain. T cells, B-cell-depleted T cells, or PBMCs provided the cDNA or gDNA that served as material.

Germline lookup yields CDR1 SNHLY and CDR2 FYNNEI. The CDR3 loop spans 13 amino acids. Unmatched junction bases numbered 6, after V lost 9 bases and J lost 3 bases. In the original workflow: For nucleated cells, counts were estimated from reference gene primer amplification. Libraries were prepared by immunoSEQ multiplex PCR; TCRdb keeps only in-frame clonotypes and omits some of them. That table gives V, J and clone size, and the DNA gave D and trimming. Of approximately 70,000 clones detected, more than 65% appear once; the ten largest clones hold about 4.4%. The sample comprised peripheral blood. The clonotype was recovered from a woman aged 55-69 years with acute or convalescent COVID-19. The genes are TRBV2 and TRBJ1-1; 8 bases are shared with TRBD1. CDR3 sequence: CARRQGMYTEAFF. In DNA, the CDR3 is TGTGCCAGGCGACAGGGGATGTACACTGAAGCTTTCTTT.